This TCR beta chain was profiled in a study of blood T cell repertoires in COVID-19. The wider study: The United States, Italy and Spain supplied acute and convalescent COVID-19 samples.

CDR1 and CDR2 (germline): SQVTM, ANQGSEA. After removal of 7 bases from V and 7 bases from J, the junction contained 15 bases not matched to a gene. The CDR3 runs 14 residues. This clone has a handful of counts. Authors' analysis steps: Estimated nucleated cell counts came from reference gene primer amplification. Sequencing used immunoSEQ multiplex PCR; TCRdb keeps in-frame clones, though not all of them. The DNA gave D and trimming, while V, J and clone size come from that table. The sample yields 130,000 or so clones, 70% to 85% seen once. Sequencing input: peripheral blood. The TCR originated in an older woman with acute or convalescent COVID-19. The rearrangement uses TRBV29-1 and TRBJ2-7; 8 bases line up with TRBD1. The DNA of the CDR3 is TGCAGCGCCCTGACAGGGGTACCTAAAGAAGAGCAGTACTTC. Residues: CSALTGVPKEEQYF.